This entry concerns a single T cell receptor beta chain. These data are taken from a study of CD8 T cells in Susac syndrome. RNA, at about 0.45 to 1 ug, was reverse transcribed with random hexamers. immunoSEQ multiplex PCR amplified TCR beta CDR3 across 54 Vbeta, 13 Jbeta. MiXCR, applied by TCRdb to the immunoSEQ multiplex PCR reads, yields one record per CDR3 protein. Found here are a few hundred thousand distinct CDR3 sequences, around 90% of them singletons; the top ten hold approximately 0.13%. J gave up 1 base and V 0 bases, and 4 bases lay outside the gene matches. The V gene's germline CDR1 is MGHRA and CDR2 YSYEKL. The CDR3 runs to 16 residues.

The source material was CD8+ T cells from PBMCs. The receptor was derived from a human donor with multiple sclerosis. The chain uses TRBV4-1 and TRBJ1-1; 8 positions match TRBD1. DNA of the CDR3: TGCGCCAGCAGCCAAGATCCAGGGGGCCGGAACACTGAAGCTTTCTTT. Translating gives CASSQDPGGRNTEAFF.